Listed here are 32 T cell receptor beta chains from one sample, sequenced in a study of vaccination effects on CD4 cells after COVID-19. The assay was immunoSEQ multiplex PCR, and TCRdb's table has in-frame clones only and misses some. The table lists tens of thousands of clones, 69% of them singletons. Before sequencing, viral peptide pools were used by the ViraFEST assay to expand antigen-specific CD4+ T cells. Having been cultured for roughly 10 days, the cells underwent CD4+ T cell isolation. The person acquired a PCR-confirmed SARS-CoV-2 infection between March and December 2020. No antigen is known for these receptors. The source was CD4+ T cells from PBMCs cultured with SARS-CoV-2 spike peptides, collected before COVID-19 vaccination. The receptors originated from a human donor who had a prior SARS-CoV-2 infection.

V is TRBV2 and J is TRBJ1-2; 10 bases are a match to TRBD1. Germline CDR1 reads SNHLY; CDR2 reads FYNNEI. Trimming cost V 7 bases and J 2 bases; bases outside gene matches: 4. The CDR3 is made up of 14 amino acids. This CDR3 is CASTRGQGNYGYTF. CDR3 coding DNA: TGTGCCAGCACCAGGGGACAGGGGAACTATGGCTACACCTTC.

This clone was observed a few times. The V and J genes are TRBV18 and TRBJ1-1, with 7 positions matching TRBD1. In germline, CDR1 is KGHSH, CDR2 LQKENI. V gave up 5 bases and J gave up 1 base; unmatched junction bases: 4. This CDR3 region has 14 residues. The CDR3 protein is CASSATGENTEAFF. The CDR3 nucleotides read TGTGCCAGCTCAGCCACAGGGGAGAACACTGAAGCTTTCTTT. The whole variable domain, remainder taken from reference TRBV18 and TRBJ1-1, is NAGVMQNPRHLVRRRGQEARLRCSPMKGHSHVYWYRQLPEEGLKFMVYLQKENIIDESGMPKERFSAEFPKEGPSILRIQQVVRGDSAAYFCASSATGENTEAFFGQGTRLTVV.

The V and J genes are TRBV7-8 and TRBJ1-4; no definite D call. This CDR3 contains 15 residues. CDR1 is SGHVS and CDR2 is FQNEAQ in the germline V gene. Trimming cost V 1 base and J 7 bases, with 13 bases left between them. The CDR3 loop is CASSLDGRPSEKLFF. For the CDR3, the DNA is TGTGCCAGCAGCTTAGACGGGCGACCTAGTGAAAAACTGTTTTTT.

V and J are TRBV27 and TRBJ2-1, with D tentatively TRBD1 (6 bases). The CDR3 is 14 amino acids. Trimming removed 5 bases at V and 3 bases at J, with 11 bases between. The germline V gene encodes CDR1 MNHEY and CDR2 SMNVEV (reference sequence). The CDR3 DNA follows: TGTGCCAGCAGTCCACAGGGCCACTACAATGAGCAGTTCTTC. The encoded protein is CASSPQGHYNEQFF.

CDR3 coding DNA: TGCGCCAGCAGCCAACTCCTTGGGGGTAGCGGCACAGATACGCAGTATTTT. Translation: CASSQLLGGSGTDTQYF. V is TRBV4-3 and J is TRBJ2-3; perhaps D is TRBD1 or TRBD2 (5 bases each). The CDR3 contains 17 residues. The V and J ends lost 2 bases and 1 base respectively, with 16 bases between them. The germline CDR1 and CDR2 sequences are LGHNA and YSLEER.

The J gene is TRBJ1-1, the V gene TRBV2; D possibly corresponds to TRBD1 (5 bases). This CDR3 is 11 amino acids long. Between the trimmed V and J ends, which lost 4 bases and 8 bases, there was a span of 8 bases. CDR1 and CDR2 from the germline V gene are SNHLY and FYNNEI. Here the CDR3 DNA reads TGTGCCAGCAGTGGGGACTCAGAAGCTTTCTTT. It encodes CASSGDSEAFF.

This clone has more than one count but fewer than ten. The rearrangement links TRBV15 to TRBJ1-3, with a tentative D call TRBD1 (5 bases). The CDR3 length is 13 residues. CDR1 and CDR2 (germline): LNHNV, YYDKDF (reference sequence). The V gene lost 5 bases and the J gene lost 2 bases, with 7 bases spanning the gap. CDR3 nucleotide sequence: TGTGCCACCAGCGGGACGACTGGAAACACCATATATTTT. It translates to CATSGTTGNTIYF.

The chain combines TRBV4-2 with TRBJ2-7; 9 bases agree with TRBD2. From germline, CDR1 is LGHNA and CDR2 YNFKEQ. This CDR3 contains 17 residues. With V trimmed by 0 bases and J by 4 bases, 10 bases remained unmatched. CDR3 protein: CASSQEGSRLAAYEQYF. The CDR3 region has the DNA TGTGCCAGCAGCCAAGAAGGTTCGAGACTAGCGGCATACGAGCAGTACTTC.

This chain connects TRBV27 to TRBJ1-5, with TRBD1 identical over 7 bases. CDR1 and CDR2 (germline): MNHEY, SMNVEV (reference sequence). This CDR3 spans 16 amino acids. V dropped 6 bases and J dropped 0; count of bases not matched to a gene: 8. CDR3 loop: CASRSQGRYSNQPQHF. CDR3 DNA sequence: TGTGCCAGCAGGTCACAGGGGCGTTATAGCAATCAGCCCCAGCATTTT.

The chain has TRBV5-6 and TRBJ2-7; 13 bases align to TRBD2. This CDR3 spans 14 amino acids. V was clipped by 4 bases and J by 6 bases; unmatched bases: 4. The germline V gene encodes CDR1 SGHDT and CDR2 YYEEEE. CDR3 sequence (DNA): TGTGCCAGCAGCAGGACTAGCGGGAGTTCCGAGCAGTACTTC. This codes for CASSRTSGSSEQYF. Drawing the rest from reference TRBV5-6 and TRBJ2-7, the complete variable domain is DAGVTQSPTHLIKTRGQQVTLRCSPKSGHDTVSWYQQALGQGPQFIFQYYEEEERQRGNFPDRFSGHQFPNYSSELNVNALLLGDSALYLCASSRTSGSSEQYFGPGTRLTVT.

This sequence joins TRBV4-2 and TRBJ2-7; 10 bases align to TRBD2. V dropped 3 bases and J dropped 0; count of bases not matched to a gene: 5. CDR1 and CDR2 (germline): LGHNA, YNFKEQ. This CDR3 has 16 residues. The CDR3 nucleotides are TGTGCCAGCAGCCATTCTAGCGGGAGTACCTCCTACGAGCAGTACTTC. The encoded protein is CASSHSSGSTSYEQYF.

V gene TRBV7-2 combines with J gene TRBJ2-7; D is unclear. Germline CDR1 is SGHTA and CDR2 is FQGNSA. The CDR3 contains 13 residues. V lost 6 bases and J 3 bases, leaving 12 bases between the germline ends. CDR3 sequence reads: CASSFYGNYEQYF. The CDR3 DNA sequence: TGTGCCAGCAGTTTTTATGGGAACTACGAGCAGTACTTC.

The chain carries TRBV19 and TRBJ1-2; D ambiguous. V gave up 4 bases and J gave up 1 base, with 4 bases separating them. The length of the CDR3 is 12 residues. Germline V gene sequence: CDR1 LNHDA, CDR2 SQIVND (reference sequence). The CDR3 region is CASSTINYGYTF. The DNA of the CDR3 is TGTGCCAGTAGTACGATTAACTATGGCTACACCTTC.

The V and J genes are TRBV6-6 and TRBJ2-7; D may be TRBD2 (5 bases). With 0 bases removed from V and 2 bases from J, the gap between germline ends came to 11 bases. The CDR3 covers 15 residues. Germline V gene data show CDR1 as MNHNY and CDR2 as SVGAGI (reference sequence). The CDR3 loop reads CASSYSLARTYEQYF. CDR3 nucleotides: TGTGCCAGCAGTTACTCGCTAGCCCGTACCTACGAGCAGTACTTC.

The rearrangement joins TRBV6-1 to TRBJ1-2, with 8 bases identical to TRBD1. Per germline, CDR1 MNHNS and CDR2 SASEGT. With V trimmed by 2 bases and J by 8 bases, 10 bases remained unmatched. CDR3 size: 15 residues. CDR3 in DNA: TGTGCCAGCAGTGAAAGTCTACGGACAGGGAAGGGCTACACCTTC. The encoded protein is CASSESLRTGKGYTF.

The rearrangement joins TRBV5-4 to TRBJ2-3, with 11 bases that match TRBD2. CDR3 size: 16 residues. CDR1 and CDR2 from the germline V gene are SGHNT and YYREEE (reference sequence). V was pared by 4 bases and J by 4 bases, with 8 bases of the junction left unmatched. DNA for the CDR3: TGTGCCAGCAGCGGTAGCGGGGGGGCCTTGTCAGATACGCAGTATTTT. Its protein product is CASSGSGGALSDTQYF.

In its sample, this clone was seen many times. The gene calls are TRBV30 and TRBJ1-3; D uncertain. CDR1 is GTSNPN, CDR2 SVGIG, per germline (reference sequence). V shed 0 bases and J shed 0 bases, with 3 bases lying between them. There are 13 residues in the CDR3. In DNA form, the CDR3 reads TGTGCCTGGAGTGTCACCTCTGGAAACACCATATATTTT. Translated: CAWSVTSGNTIYF.

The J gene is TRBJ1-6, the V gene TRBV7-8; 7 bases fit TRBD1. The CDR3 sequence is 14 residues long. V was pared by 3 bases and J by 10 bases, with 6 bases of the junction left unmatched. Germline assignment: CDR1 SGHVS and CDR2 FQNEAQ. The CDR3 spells CASSLTGQDSPLHF. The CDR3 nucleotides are TGTGCCAGCAGCTTGACAGGACAGGACTCACCCCTCCACTTT.

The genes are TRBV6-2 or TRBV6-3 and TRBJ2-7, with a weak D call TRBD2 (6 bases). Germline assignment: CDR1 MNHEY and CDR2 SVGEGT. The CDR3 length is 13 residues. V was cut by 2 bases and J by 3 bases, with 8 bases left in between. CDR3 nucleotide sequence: TGTGCCAGCAGTTACGTGGGGGGCTACGAGCAGTACTTC. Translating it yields CASSYVGGYEQYF.

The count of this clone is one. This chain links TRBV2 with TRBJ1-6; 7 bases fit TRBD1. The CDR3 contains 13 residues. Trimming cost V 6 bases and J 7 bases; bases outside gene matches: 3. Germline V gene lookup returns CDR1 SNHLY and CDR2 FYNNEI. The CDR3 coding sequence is TGTGCCAGCAGACAGGGGCCGAATTCACCCCTCCACTTT. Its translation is CASRQGPNSPLHF.

Written as DNA, the CDR3 is TGCAGCGTTGGTTTAGCGGGAGGTACCTACGAGCAGTACTTC. Translating it yields CSVGLAGGTYEQYF. The chain joins TRBV29-1 to TRBJ2-7; TRBD2 matches at 10 bases. V shed 4 bases, J shed 2 bases, and the junction held 5 bases outside the gene matches. The CDR3 has 14 amino acids. Germline CDR1 reads SQVTM; CDR2 reads ANQGSEA.

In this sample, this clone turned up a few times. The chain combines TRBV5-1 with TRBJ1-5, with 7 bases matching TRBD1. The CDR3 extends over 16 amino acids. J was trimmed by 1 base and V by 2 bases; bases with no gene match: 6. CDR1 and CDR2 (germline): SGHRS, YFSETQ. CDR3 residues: CASSLQGIGSNQPQHF. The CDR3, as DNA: TGCGCCAGCAGCTTACAGGGGATCGGCAGCAATCAGCCCCAGCATTTT. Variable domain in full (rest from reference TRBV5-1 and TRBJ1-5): KAGVTQTPRYLIKTRGQQVTLSCSPISGHRSVSWYQQTPGQGLQFLFEYFSETQRNKGNFPGRFSGRQFSNSRSEMNVSTLELGDSALYLCASSLQGIGSNQPQHFGDGTRLSIL.

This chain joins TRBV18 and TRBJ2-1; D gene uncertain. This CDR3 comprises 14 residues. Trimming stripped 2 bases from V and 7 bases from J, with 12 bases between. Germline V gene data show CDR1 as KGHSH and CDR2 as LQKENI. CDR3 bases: TGTGCCAGCTCACCATTCGAATCGAGGAATGAGCAGTTCTTC. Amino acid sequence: CASSPFESRNEQFF. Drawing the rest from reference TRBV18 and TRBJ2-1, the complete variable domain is NAGVMQNPRHLVRRRGQEARLRCSPMKGHSHVYWYRQLPEEGLKFMVYLQKENIIDESGMPKERFSAEFPKEGPSILRIQQVVRGDSAAYFCASSPFESRNEQFFGPGTRLTVL.

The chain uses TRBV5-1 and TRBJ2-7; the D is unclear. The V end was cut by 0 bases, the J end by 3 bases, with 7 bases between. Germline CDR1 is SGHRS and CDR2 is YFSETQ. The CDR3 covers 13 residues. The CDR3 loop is CASSLEASYEQYF. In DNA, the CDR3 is TGCGCCAGCAGCTTGGAGGCTAGCTACGAGCAGTACTTC.

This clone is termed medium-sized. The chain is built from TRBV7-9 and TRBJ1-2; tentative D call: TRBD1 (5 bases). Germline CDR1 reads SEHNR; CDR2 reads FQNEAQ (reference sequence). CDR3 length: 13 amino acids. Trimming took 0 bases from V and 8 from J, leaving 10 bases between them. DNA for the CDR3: TGTGCCAGCAGCTTAGCGGGCGGGGCCGGCTACACCTTC. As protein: CASSLAGGAGYTF.

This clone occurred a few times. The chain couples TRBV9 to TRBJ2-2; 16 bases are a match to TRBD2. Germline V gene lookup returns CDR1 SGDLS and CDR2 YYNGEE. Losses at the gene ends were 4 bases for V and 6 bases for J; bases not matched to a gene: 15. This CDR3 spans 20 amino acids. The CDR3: CASSPSGLAGGLGSAGELFF. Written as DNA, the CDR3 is TGTGCCAGCAGCCCATCGGGACTAGCGGGGGGGTTGGGATCCGCCGGGGAGCTGTTTTTT.

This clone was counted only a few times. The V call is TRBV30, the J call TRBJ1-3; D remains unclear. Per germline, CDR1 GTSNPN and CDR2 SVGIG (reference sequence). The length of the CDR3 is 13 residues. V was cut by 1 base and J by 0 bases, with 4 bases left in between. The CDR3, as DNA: TGTGCCTGGAGTGAATACTCTGGAAACACCATATATTTT. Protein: CAWSEYSGNTIYF.

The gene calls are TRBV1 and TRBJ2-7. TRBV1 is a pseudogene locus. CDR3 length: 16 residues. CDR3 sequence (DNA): TGCACCAGCAGCCTCTCCGGGGCACACCCGGGTGGAGAGCAGTACTTC. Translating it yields CTSSLSGAHPGGEQYF.

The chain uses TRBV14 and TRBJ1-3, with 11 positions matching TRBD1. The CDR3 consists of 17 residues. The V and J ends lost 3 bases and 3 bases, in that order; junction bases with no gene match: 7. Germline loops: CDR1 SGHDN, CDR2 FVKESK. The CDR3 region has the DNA TGTGCCAGCAGCCAGGCCGGGACAGGGGGAGTTGGAAACACCATATATTTT. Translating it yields CASSQAGTGGVGNTIYF.

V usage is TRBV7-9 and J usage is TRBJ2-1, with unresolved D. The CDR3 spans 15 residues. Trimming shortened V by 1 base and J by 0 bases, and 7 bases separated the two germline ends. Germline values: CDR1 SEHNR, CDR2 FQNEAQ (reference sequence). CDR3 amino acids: CASSLEGISYNEQFF. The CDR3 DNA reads TGTGCCAGCAGCTTAGAGGGAATCTCCTACAATGAGCAGTTCTTC.

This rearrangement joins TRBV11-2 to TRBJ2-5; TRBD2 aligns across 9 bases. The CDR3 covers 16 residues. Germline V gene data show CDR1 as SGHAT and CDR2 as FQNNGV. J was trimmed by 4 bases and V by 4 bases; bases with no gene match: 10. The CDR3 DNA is TGTGCCAGCAGCTCCCGGGTAGCGGGAGCCTCAGAGACCCAGTACTTC. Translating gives CASSSRVAGASETQYF.

The CDR3 region has the DNA TGTGCCAGCAGTTACTCGACAGGGAAGACTTCACCCCTCCACTTT. This gives the protein CASSYSTGKTSPLHF. V gene TRBV6-6 combines with J gene TRBJ1-6, with 7 bases matching TRBD1. This CDR3 has 15 amino acids. From germline, CDR1 is MNHNY and CDR2 SVGAGI (reference sequence). Germline trimming cut 0 bases from V and 9 bases from J; bases unmatched to any gene: 5.